Each of the 31 T cell receptor beta chains below was sequenced from the same sample in a study of T cells in Graves' hyperthyroidism and ophthalmopathy. From RNA transcripts, TCR beta CDR3 regions were amplified. Initially, a first-round RT-PCR of the TCR CDR3 employed the HTBI primer set. In TCRdb, the multiplex PCR reads were re-called with MiXCR into one record per CDR3 protein. The sample shows roughly 660,000 distinct CDR3 sequences, around 15% of them seen only once. The source material was blood. Receptors were obtained from a man aged 45-65 years with Graves' hyperthyroidism.

The J gene is TRBJ1-1, the V gene TRBV7-9, with 8 nucleotides matching TRBD1. The J segment lost 10 bases and the V segment lost 5 bases, leaving 9 bases of the junction unmatched. Germline values: CDR1 SEHNR, CDR2 FQNEAQ (reference sequence). The CDR3 has 13 amino acids. DNA for the CDR3: TGTGCCAGCAGCCCGGGGACAGGAAGGGTAGCTTTCTTT. Protein: CASSPGTGRVAFF.

This clonotype has at least ten counts. V usage is TRBV5-5 and J usage is TRBJ2-3, with 11 bases lining up with TRBD2. CDR1 SGHKS and CDR2 YYEKEE come from the germline V gene (reference sequence). The CDR3 is made up of 16 amino acids. Trimming at V came to 5 bases and at J to 2 bases, leaving 7 bases not matched to a gene. CDR3 residues: CASSPGTSGSTDTQYF. DNA of the CDR3: TGTGCCAGCAGTCCGGGGACTAGCGGTTCCACAGATACGCAGTATTTT.

The rearrangement links TRBV4-3 to TRBJ2-7, with 9 bases aligning to TRBD2. J gave up 4 bases and V 3 bases, and 7 bases lay outside the gene matches. Germline loops: CDR1 LGHNA, CDR2 YSLEER. CDR3 size: 15 residues. CDR3 coding DNA: TGCGCCAGCAGCCAGTTTAGCGGGAGAAGGTACGAGCAGTACTTC. This codes for CASSQFSGRRYEQYF.

This clonotype has a count of ten or more. The chain carries TRBV7-6 and TRBJ2-7, with 7 positions matching TRBD1. The V and J ends lost 3 bases and 5 bases, in that order; junction bases with no gene match: 16. The CDR3 contains 17 residues. Germline assignment: CDR1 SGHVS and CDR2 FNYEAQ. This CDR3 is CASSLRGLAREWNEQYF. The DNA for the CDR3 is TGTGCCAGCAGCTTGAGGGGGCTAGCCCGAGAATGGAACGAGCAGTACTTC.

This clonotype was observed at least ten times. The chain joins TRBV30 to TRBJ2-1; 9 bases match TRBD1. Germline CDR1 is GTSNPN and CDR2 is SVGIG (reference sequence). The V segment lost 7 bases and the J segment 3 bases; nucleotides outside the gene matches: 4. CDR3 length: 13 residues. The CDR3 sequence: CASGQGGYNEQFF. The DNA of the CDR3 is TGTGCCTCGGGACAGGGAGGCTACAATGAGCAGTTCTTC.

The chain carries TRBV6-1 and TRBJ1-6; D uncertain. Germline lookup yields CDR1 MNHNS and CDR2 SASEGT. The CDR3 loop spans 14 amino acids. V gave up 6 bases and J gave up 7 bases, with 13 bases separating them. This CDR3 is CASSSDGTNSPLHF. In DNA, the CDR3 is TGTGCCAGCAGCTCGGACGGTACAAATTCACCCCTCCACTTT.

At least ten counts were recorded for this clonotype. The chain is built from TRBV7-3 and TRBJ2-1; 10 bases are shared with TRBD1. The length of the CDR3 is 16 residues. Trimming cost V 5 bases and J 2 bases; bases outside gene matches: 6. Germline V gene data show CDR1 as SGHTA and CDR2 as FQGTGA. Written as DNA, the CDR3 is TGTGCCAGCAGCCCCGACAGGGGGCCGACCTACAATGAGCAGTTCTTC. Translated: CASSPDRGPTYNEQFF.

The chain joins TRBV7-9 to TRBJ2-1, with 7 bases fitting TRBD1. Per the germline V gene, CDR1 is SEHNR and CDR2 is FQNEAQ (reference sequence). There are 14 residues in the CDR3. V shed 0 bases, J shed 10 bases, and the junction held 6 bases outside the gene matches. The CDR3 DNA is TGTGCCAGCAGCTTAGCGACAGGGTTCCACGAGCAGTTCTTC. Encoded protein: CASSLATGFHEQFF.

The chain joins TRBV5-8 to TRBJ2-1; D is possibly TRBD1 (5 bases). The germline gives CDR1 SGHTS, CDR2 YDEGEE. This CDR3 contains 15 residues. V was shortened by 4 bases and J by 5 bases, with 16 bases between the two germline ends. Here the CDR3 DNA reads TGTGCCAGCAGCCTAGGGGTTGGGTCTAACAATGAGCAGTTCTTC. Translation: CASSLGVGSNNEQFF.

V gene TRBV5-1 combines with J gene TRBJ2-3; no definite D call. V lost 4 bases and J 2 bases, leaving 14 bases between the germline ends. The germline gives CDR1 SGHRS, CDR2 YFSETQ. The CDR3 length is 15 residues. The CDR3: CASSPDTPYTDTQYF. DNA of the CDR3: TGCGCCAGCAGCCCTGACACTCCCTACACAGATACGCAGTATTTT.

This clonotype has at least ten counts. The chain links TRBV7-2 to TRBJ2-3, with TRBD2 as a possible D gene (6 bases). Germline V lookup: CDR1 SGHTA, CDR2 FQGNSA. The CDR3 is 15 residues long. Trimming removed 5 bases at V and 0 bases at J, with 12 bases between. This CDR3 is CASSHPGTSTDTQYF. The CDR3 DNA follows: TGTGCCAGCAGCCACCCCGGGACTAGCACAGATACGCAGTATTTT.

This clonotype has at least ten counts. V usage is TRBV7-2 and J usage is TRBJ2-7, with D perhaps TRBD1 (5 bases). The germline V gene encodes CDR1 SGHTA and CDR2 FQGNSA. V was pared by 0 bases and J by 3 bases, with 9 bases between. The CDR3 contains 14 residues. CDR3 region: CASSLATARYEQYF. In nucleotides, the CDR3 is TGTGCCAGCAGCTTAGCGACAGCACGCTACGAGCAGTACTTC.

This clonotype was detected a few times. This chain joins TRBV5-4 and TRBJ2-7, with 9 bases aligning to TRBD1. The junction had 5 bases not matched to a gene; V was cut back by 3 bases and J by 4 bases. Germline V CDR1 and CDR2: SGHNT, YYREEE (reference sequence). The CDR3 loop spans 14 amino acids. CDR3 amino acids: CASSYTGGGYEQYF. Written as DNA, the CDR3 is TGTGCCAGCAGCTACACAGGGGGCGGTTACGAGCAGTACTTC.

This clonotype has a handful of counts. The chain combines TRBV4-3 with TRBJ2-1; D is ambiguous. The V end was cut by 0 bases, the J end by 4 bases, with 13 bases between. Looked up from germline, CDR1 is LGHNA and CDR2 is YSLEER. This CDR3 has 16 residues. CDR3 loop: CASSQELYDGYNEQFF. DNA of the CDR3: TGCGCCAGCAGCCAAGAGTTATACGACGGATACAATGAGCAGTTCTTC.

In this sample, this clonotype turned up a few times. The CDR3 spells CASTYRDRGEKLFF. Here the CDR3 DNA reads TGTGCCAGTACCTACCGGGACAGGGGCGAAAAACTGTTTTTT. The rearrangement joins TRBV19 to TRBJ1-4, with 10 bases fitting TRBD1. After removal of 7 bases from V and 8 bases from J, the junction contained 7 bases not matched to a gene. Per the germline V gene, CDR1 is LNHDA and CDR2 is SQIVND (reference sequence). CDR3 length equals 14 residues.

This clonotype appeared many times. This chain joins TRBV2 and TRBJ1-1; 7 nucleotides match TRBD1. CDR1 SNHLY and CDR2 FYNNEI come from the germline V gene. The CDR3 spans 13 residues. With V trimmed by 6 bases and J by 3 bases, 4 bases remained unmatched. The CDR3 is CASRAGGYTEAFF. The DNA for the CDR3 is TGTGCCAGCAGGGCAGGGGGGTACACTGAAGCTTTCTTT.

This chain joins TRBV6-1 and TRBJ2-4; D could derive from TRBD1 or TRBD2 (5 bases each). The ends were cut back, 1 base at V and 5 bases at J, with 12 bases in the middle. Germline CDR1 is MNHNS and CDR2 is SASEGT. The CDR3 sequence is 15 residues long. CDR3 nucleotides: TGTGCCAGCAGTGAAGGAGGGGCAGATGAAAACATTCAGTACTTC. Protein: CASSEGGADENIQYF.

Ten or more counts support this clonotype. The chain employs TRBV6-5 and TRBJ2-7; D might be TRBD1 or TRBD2, each matching 5 bases. The CDR3 spans 14 residues. V lost 0 bases, J lost 2 bases, and 8 bases lay in between. CDR1 and CDR2 (germline): MNHEY, SVGAGI. DNA for the CDR3: TGTGCCAGCAGTTACTCGCAGGGACCCTACGAGCAGTACTTC. Protein product: CASSYSQGPYEQYF.

The rearrangement uses TRBV30 and TRBJ2-5; D is possibly TRBD2 (5 bases). Looked up from germline, CDR1 is GTSNPN and CDR2 is SVGIG (reference sequence). V lost 7 bases and J 5 bases, leaving 17 bases between the germline ends. This CDR3 region has 13 residues. The DNA for the CDR3 is TGTGCCTTTAGCACCGGGGTGTACGAGACCCAGTACTTC. Protein product: CAFSTGVYETQYF.

This clonotype was recorded many times. The V gene is TRBV20-1, the J gene TRBJ1-1, with D perhaps TRBD1 (5 bases). CDR1 is DFQATT, CDR2 SNEGSKA, per germline (reference sequence). The CDR3 length is 13 residues. Trimming took off 5 bases at V and 0 bases at J, with 10 bases between the two ends. DNA for the CDR3: TGCAGTGCTTACAGGACGGTGAACACTGAAGCTTTCTTT. Its translation is CSAYRTVNTEAFF.

This clonotype came up a few times. The chain carries TRBV28 and TRBJ1-3; a weak D match, TRBD1 (5 bases). Looked up from germline, CDR1 is MDHEN and CDR2 is SYDVKM. The germline V and J ends were trimmed by 7 bases and 0 bases, with 16 bases remaining between them. This CDR3 has 16 residues. The CDR3 protein is CASIESRGFSGNTIYF. The CDR3 DNA is TGTGCCAGCATCGAAAGCCGGGGGTTCTCTGGAAACACCATATATTTT.

This clonotype was counted ten times or more. J is TRBJ1-6 and V is TRBV27; D is unclear. CDR1 MNHEY and CDR2 SMNVEV come from the germline V gene (reference sequence). The CDR3 is 16 residues long. With 6 bases removed from V and 0 bases from J, the gap between germline ends came to 12 bases. CDR3 region: CASRGRLHSYNSPLHF. The CDR3, as DNA: TGTGCCAGCAGGGGGAGATTGCACTCCTATAATTCACCCCTCCACTTT.

This clonotype was observed a handful of times. The V call is TRBV18, the J call TRBJ2-1; D is ambiguous. The CDR3 is made up of 13 amino acids. Germline CDR1 and CDR2: KGHSH and LQKENI. Trimming left V 3 bases short and J 14 bases short, with 17 bases between. The CDR3: CASSPSLSSGEFF. In nucleotides, the CDR3 is TGTGCCAGCTCACCGTCTCTTTCCTCGGGTGAGTTCTTC.

This clonotype was seen a handful of times. The chain combines TRBV6-5 with TRBJ1-5; D unresolved. Trimming left V 0 bases short and J 6 bases short, with 12 bases between. The V gene's germline CDR1 is MNHEY and CDR2 SVGAGI. This CDR3 has 15 amino acids. The CDR3 DNA follows: TGTGCCAGCAGTTACTCTTCGTCAGGTTTTCAGCCCCAGCATTTT. Its protein is CASSYSSSGFQPQHF.

This clonotype has more than one count but fewer than ten. The chain joins TRBV5-1 to TRBJ2-1; 10 positions agree with TRBD2. CDR3 size: 15 residues. Germline V CDR1 and CDR2: SGHRS, YFSETQ. V lost 3 bases and J lost 6; bases outside the gene matches: 6. CDR3 sequence (DNA): TGCGCCAGCAGCTCACTTACTAGCGGGGCCAATGAGCAGTTCTTC. Translation gives CASSSLTSGANEQFF.

This chain uses TRBV12-3 or TRBV12-4 with TRBJ1-5, with no clear D. Trimming removed 6 bases from V and 3 bases from J, with 12 bases in between. This CDR3 region has 14 residues. The CDR3 loop is CASSRERANQPQHF. As DNA, the CDR3 is TGTGCCAGCAGCCGCGAGAGGGCCAATCAGCCCCAGCATTTT.

The chain has TRBV2 and TRBJ2-5; 9 bases line up with TRBD2. Trimming at V came to 8 bases and at J to 2 bases, leaving 15 bases not matched to a gene. Germline V gene sequence: CDR1 SNHLY, CDR2 FYNNEI. This CDR3 comprises 17 residues. The CDR3, as DNA: TGTGCCAGCGGTTATTATAATAGCGGGAGTTATCAAGAGACCCAGTACTTC. Amino acid sequence: CASGYYNSGSYQETQYF.

A few counts support this clonotype. The rearrangement joins TRBV7-2 to TRBJ2-2; TRBD2 matches 7 bases. The CDR3 is made up of 17 amino acids. Per germline, CDR1 SGHTA and CDR2 FQGNSA. J was trimmed by 6 bases and V by 4 bases; bases with no gene match: 14. CDR3 nucleotides: TGTGCCAGCAGCTCTGCTCCCGGACTAGAAGGAGCCGGGGAGCTGTTTTTT. Translating it yields CASSSAPGLEGAGELFF.

In regard to this clonotype: One base away lies a much larger clone, so this may be a sequencing read error. The rearrangement joins TRBV2 to TRBJ2-3; weak D call: TRBD2 (6 bases). CDR3 length: 14 amino acids. Trimming stripped 4 bases from V and 5 bases from J, with 13 bases between. The V gene's germline CDR1 is SNHLY and CDR2 FYNNEI. The CDR3 nucleotides are TGTGCCAGCAGTGCGGACACTAGCCGAGATACGCAGTATTTT. Translation gives CASSADTSRDTQYF.

Notes on this clonotype: A much more abundant neighbour one base away suggests this may be a read error. This chain connects TRBV27 to TRBJ2-1, with a tentative D call TRBD2 (6 bases). The CDR3 loop spans 15 amino acids. The germline V gene has CDR1 MNHEY and CDR2 SMNVEV (reference sequence). This CDR3 reads CASSLGGTLYNGQFF. The CDR3 DNA follows: TGTGCCAGCAGTTTAGGGGGGACGTTATACAATGGGCAGTTCTTC.

This chain joins TRBV12-3 or TRBV12-4 and TRBJ2-7; 10 bases map to TRBD2. Trimming removed 4 bases from V and 5 bases from J; junction bases left unmatched: 2. This CDR3 has 13 amino acids. As DNA, the CDR3 is TGTGCCAGCAGTTCGGGACTAGCGAACGAGCAGTACTTC. Its translation: CASSSGLANEQYF.